Each of the 9 T cell receptor beta chains below was sequenced from the same sample in a study of tumor-infiltrating lymphocytes in primary liver carcinoma. With around 490 ng total RNA as template and a constant-region primer, TCR beta cDNA was made. TCR beta libraries came from three nested multiplex PCR rounds using slightly modified ARM-PCR. Researchers ran the first two PCR rounds for roughly 10 cycles each with TRBV1-TRBV30 forward primers and a C-beta reverse primer. TCRdb fed the multiplex PCR reads into MiXCR, producing one record per CDR3 protein. This table has fewer than 350,000 distinct CDR3 sequences, over 55% appearing once. The source of the blood RNA was unsorted whole blood, and germline DNA was extracted as well. Sequenced: peripheral blood. The receptor set was obtained from a man aged 35 to 55 with primary liver carcinoma and hepatitis B virus infection.

As regards this clonotype: A single base separates this from a much larger clone, so it may be a read error. The chain carries TRBV10-3 and TRBJ1-2; D is uncertain. CDR3 length: 8 amino acids. In germline, CDR1 is ENHRY, CDR2 SYGVKD. The CDR3 sequence is CVIRRYTF. Here the CDR3 DNA reads TGTGTCATCAGACGTTACACCTTC.

This chain links TRBV29-1 with TRBJ2-6; D gene uncertain. Germline V gene data show CDR1 as SQVTM and CDR2 as ANQGSEA. The CDR3 is 13 amino acids. Trimming shortened V by 7 bases and J by 4 bases, and 11 bases separated the two germline ends. The CDR3 spells CSALSDGANVLTF. The CDR3 DNA sequence: TGCAGCGCTCTGTCGGACGGGGCCAACGTCCTGACTTTC.

This clonotype was seen once. Possible read error: a much larger clone is one base away. This chain joins TRBV6-2 or TRBV6-3 and TRBJ2-1; D is unresolved. CDR3 length: 16 residues. Germline V gene data show CDR1 as MNHEY and CDR2 as SVGEGT. V was cut by 0 bases and J by 4 bases, with 13 bases left in between. The DNA for the CDR3 is TGTGCCAGCAGTTACTCGACCCCTAGGGTTTACAATGAGCAGTTCTTC. This translates into CASSYSTPRVYNEQFF.

This clonotype showed up just once. One end of the junction varies from germline; a read error may be responsible. The chain uses TRBV5-1 and TRBJ2-7; TRBD1 or TRBD2 may be the D gene (6 bases each). The CDR3 is made up of 16 amino acids. From germline, CDR1 is SGHRS and CDR2 YFSETQ. CDR3 nucleotide sequence: TGCGCCAGCAACTTGGTAGGTCCGTCGGGGGCTTACGAGCAGTACTTC. Translation gives CASNLVGPSGAYEQYF.

As to this clonotype: A clone one base away is much larger, so this may be a read error. This rearrangement joins TRBV5-6 to TRBJ2-7, with a weak D call TRBD1 (5 bases). The CDR3 contains 14 residues. Germline CDR1 reads SGHDT; CDR2 reads YYEEEE. The CDR3 reads CSSSFVTVTYEQYF. DNA for the CDR3: TGTTCCAGCAGCTTTGTGACAGTAACGTACGAGCAGTACTTC.

Of note for this clonotype: One end of the junction fails to match germline, which may point to a read error. V gene TRBV29-1 combines with J gene TRBJ1-1; no clear D gene. The CDR3 has 13 residues. Per the germline V gene, CDR1 is SQVTM and CDR2 is ANQGSEA. CDR3 nucleotide sequence: TGCAGCGTCCGGTTCGGGTTAAACACTGAGGCTCTCTTT. Translating gives CSVRFGLNTEALF.

Concerning this clonotype itself: An end of the junction differs from the germline gene, which may be a read error. The CDR3 nucleotides are TGTGCCAGCAGCCCCGACGGGAGTGCCTACAATGTGCAGTTCTTC. Translated: CASSPDGSAYNVQFF. V is TRBV11-2 and J is TRBJ2-1, with D perhaps matching TRBD2 (6 bases). Germline V gene data show CDR1 as SGHAT and CDR2 as FQNNGV. The CDR3 length is 15 residues.

A note on this clonotype: The junction shows a germline mismatch at one end, possibly a read error. This chain joins TRBV20-1 and TRBJ1-4; TRBD1 matches at 7 bases. CDR1 and CDR2 from the germline V gene are DFQATT and SNEGSKA (reference sequence). CDR3 length equals 12 residues. CDR3 amino acids: CSALAGGERLFF. The CDR3, as DNA: TGCAGTGCTTTGGCAGGGGGGGAAAGACTGTTTTTT.

In the case of this clonotype: A read error may produce the germline difference seen at one junction end. V is TRBV5-4 and J is TRBJ2-1, with TRBD1 identical over 8 bases. This CDR3 comprises 15 residues. Germline values: CDR1 SGHNT, CDR2 YYREEE (reference sequence). CDR3 sequence: CASSTGQGSYDEQFF. In DNA, the CDR3 is TGTGCCAGCAGCACCGGACAGGGATCCTACGATGAGCAGTTCTTC.